Listed here are 19 T cell receptor beta chains from one sample, sequenced in a study of blood T cell repertoires in COVID-19. Generated by immunoSEQ multiplex PCR, the TCRdb table keeps only in-frame clones and is missing some. The sample holds 200,000 or so clones; 89% are singletons and the top ten take about 2.2%. The sequenced sample was PBMCs or T cells enriched from blood (not recorded which). The receptors come from a woman aged 40 to 50 with acute COVID-19.

A few counts support this clone. The chain combines TRBV2 with TRBJ1-5, with a possible D match to TRBD1 (5 bases). V was pared by 6 bases and J by 6 bases, with 12 bases between. This CDR3 is 13 amino acids long. In germline, CDR1 is SNHLY, CDR2 FYNNEI. CDR3 region: CASRGEAGQPQHF. In DNA, the CDR3 is TGTGCCAGCAGAGGGGAGGCTGGTCAGCCCCAGCATTTT.

The chain combines TRBV6-5 with TRBJ2-1; 7 bases are a match to TRBD2. The trim removed 6 bases at V and 4 bases at J, leaving 3 bases unmatched. The CDR3 is 13 amino acids. Germline V gene data show CDR1 as MNHEY and CDR2 as SVGAGI. The CDR3 DNA follows: TGTGCCAGCAGGCTAGCGGAATACAATGAGCAGTTCTTC. Its translation: CASRLAEYNEQFF.

CDR3 sequence reads: CASSSSGGYEQYF. In nucleotides, the CDR3 is TGCGCCAGCAGCTCTAGCGGGGGCTACGAGCAGTACTTC. V usage is TRBV5-1 and J usage is TRBJ2-7; 10 bases agree with TRBD2. The V gene's germline CDR1 is SGHRS and CDR2 YFSETQ. The V gene end was trimmed by 3 bases and the J gene end by 3 bases; junction bases not matched to a gene: 0. CDR3 size: 13 residues. The full variable domain, in which reference TRBV5-1 and TRBJ2-7 provide the parts outside the CDR3, is KAGVTQTPRYLIKTRGQQVTLSCSPISGHRSVSWYQQTPGQGLQFLFEYFSETQRNKGNFPGRFSGRQFSNSRSEMNVSTLELGDSALYLCASSSSGGYEQYFGPGTRLTVT.

The J gene is TRBJ1-4, the V gene TRBV7-9; tentatively, D is TRBD1 (6 bases). Germline CDR1 is SEHNR and CDR2 is FQNEAQ (reference sequence). The V end lost 3 bases, the J end lost 7 bases, and 15 bases lay between the germline ends. The CDR3 runs to 15 residues. The CDR3 DNA sequence: TGTGCCAGCAGCTTGAAGGGGGTGGTAGGTGAAAAACTGTTTTTT. Protein sequence: CASSLKGVVGEKLFF.

V usage is TRBV7-2 and J usage is TRBJ2-5; 12 positions agree with TRBD2. Germline V gene data show CDR1 as SGHTA and CDR2 as FQGNSA. The V gene end was trimmed by 1 base and the J gene end by 5 bases; junction bases not matched to a gene: 2. The CDR3 extends over 15 amino acids. The CDR3, as DNA: TGTGCCAGCAGCTTAGATCTAGCGGGGGGGGAGACCCAGTACTTC. Translating gives CASSLDLAGGETQYF.

This clone was counted once. This chain links TRBV4-1 with TRBJ2-1, with D possibly TRBD1 on 6 matching bases. Trimming pared 2 bases from V and 7 bases from J, leaving 12 bases between. This CDR3 region has 14 residues. Germline-derived CDR1 and CDR2 are MGHRA and YSYEKL. The CDR3 spells CASSQSQGWNEQFF. The CDR3 region has the DNA TGCGCCAGCAGCCAATCTCAGGGGTGGAATGAGCAGTTCTTC.

V usage is TRBV10-3 and J usage is TRBJ2-2; a possible D gene is TRBD1 (6 bases). The CDR3 runs to 16 residues. Germline V lookup: CDR1 ENHRY, CDR2 SYGVKD. Trimming left V 1 base short and J 4 bases short, with 13 bases between. CDR3 in amino acids: CAISEYPGDITGELFF. The DNA of the CDR3 is TGTGCCATCAGTGAGTACCCCGGGGACATCACCGGGGAGCTGTTTTTT.

This clone was observed a few times. The chain has TRBV18 and TRBJ2-2; 7 bases map to TRBD1. The germline CDR1 and CDR2 sequences are KGHSH and LQKENI. This CDR3 region has 15 residues. Trimming took 3 bases from V and 1 from J; bases not matched to a gene: 2. The CDR3 loop is CASSPGTENTGELFF. The DNA for the CDR3 is TGTGCCAGCTCACCCGGGACAGAGAACACCGGGGAGCTGTTTTTT.

This chain joins TRBV7-2 and TRBJ2-7, with 8 nucleotides matching TRBD1. The V gene's germline CDR1 is SGHTA and CDR2 FQGNSA. The CDR3 contains 16 residues. V lost 3 bases and J lost 2; bases outside the gene matches: 9. As DNA, the CDR3 is TGTGCCAGCAGCTTCTTAGGACAGGGTTGGACCTACGAGCAGTACTTC. Residues: CASSFLGQGWTYEQYF.

This rearrangement joins TRBV19 to TRBJ1-1, with D uncertain. Per the germline V gene, CDR1 is LNHDA and CDR2 is SQIVND (reference sequence). This CDR3 has 13 amino acids. Trimming took off 5 bases at V and 1 base at J, with 8 bases between the two ends. Here the CDR3 DNA reads TGTGCCAGTAGTCATCAAAAGAACACTGAAGCTTTCTTT. Residues: CASSHQKNTEAFF.

This chain uses TRBV2 with TRBJ1-3; TRBD1 aligns across 8 bases. Germline CDR1 is SNHLY and CDR2 is FYNNEI. The CDR3 totals 14 residues. J was trimmed by 5 bases and V by 5 bases; bases with no gene match: 5. CDR3 sequence: CASSIQGVRNTIYF. CDR3 nucleotides: TGTGCCAGCAGTATACAGGGGGTGCGAAACACCATATATTTT.

The chain uses TRBV4-2 and TRBJ2-3; possible D gene TRBD2, 5 bases. V shed 0 bases and J shed 2 bases, with 9 bases lying between them. Germline assignment: CDR1 LGHNA and CDR2 YNFKEQ. CDR3 length equals 15 residues. This CDR3 is CASSQELAFTDTQYF. CDR3 nucleotide sequence: TGTGCCAGCAGCCAAGAATTAGCGTTCACAGATACGCAGTATTTT.

The chain recombines TRBV29-1 with TRBJ1-3; D unclear. V was shortened by 4 bases and J by 0 bases, with 13 bases between the two germline ends. CDR3 length equals 15 residues. Germline lookup yields CDR1 SQVTM and CDR2 ANQGSEA. The CDR3 DNA follows: TGCAGCGTTGCTTGGGGAGACAACTCTGGAAACACCATATATTTT. It yields the protein CSVAWGDNSGNTIYF.

The chain uses TRBV5-1 and TRBJ1-4; D perhaps matches TRBD1 (5 bases). Germline V gives CDR1 SGHRS, CDR2 YFSETQ. The CDR3 is 16 residues long. The V end lost 5 bases, the J end lost 1 base, and 15 bases lay between the germline ends. The CDR3 sequence is CASRDRPGLTNEKLFF. CDR3 nucleotide sequence: TGCGCCAGCAGAGACAGACCAGGGCTAACTAATGAAAAACTGTTTTTT.

The chain carries TRBV3-1 (or the pseudogene TRBV3-2) and TRBJ2-7; D is perhaps TRBD2 (6 bases). From germline, CDR1 is LGHDT and CDR2 YNNKEL (reference sequence). The V gene lost 3 bases and the J gene lost 2 bases, with 14 bases spanning the gap. The CDR3 is 15 amino acids. The CDR3 DNA follows: TGTGCCAGCAGCCACTCGGGACTTTCGACCTACGAGCAGTACTTC. Translated: CASSHSGLSTYEQYF.

The rearrangement uses TRBV19 and TRBJ2-3, with a weak D call TRBD2 (5 bases). Trimming left V 9 bases short and J 4 bases short, with 17 bases between. The germline CDR1 and CDR2 sequences are LNHDA and SQIVND (reference sequence). The CDR3 extends over 14 amino acids. CDR3 region: CASQRRAAPDTQYF. CDR3 bases: TGTGCCAGCCAGAGGCGGGCCGCCCCAGATACGCAGTATTTT.

The chain uses TRBV25-1 and TRBJ1-4, with 10 bases fitting TRBD1. Germline V CDR1 and CDR2: MGHDK, SYGVNS. V lost 6 bases and J lost 7; bases outside the gene matches: 8. CDR3 size: 15 residues. In nucleotides, the CDR3 is TGTGCCAGCAGAGGGACAGGGGCCTGGTCTGAAAAACTGTTTTTT. Protein product: CASRGTGAWSEKLFF.

The chain couples TRBV30 to TRBJ2-5, with 10 bases matching TRBD2. From germline, CDR1 is GTSNPN and CDR2 SVGIG (reference sequence). With V trimmed by 7 bases and J by 5 bases, 13 bases remained unmatched. The CDR3 has 15 amino acids. CDR3: CASLPSGRVGETQYF. CDR3 nucleotides: TGTGCCTCCCTCCCTAGCGGGAGAGTCGGGGAGACCCAGTACTTC.

This chain connects TRBV19 to TRBJ2-7; D might be TRBD2 (6 bases). V dropped 0 bases and J dropped 4 bases, with 40 bases sitting between them. Per the germline V gene, CDR1 is LNHDA and CDR2 is SQIVND (reference sequence). This CDR3 region has 24 residues. In nucleotides, the CDR3 is TGTGCCAGTAGTATAGATAACCATGGGGAGCCAGGGTGTCGGGAGCTTCTTTATCGGTACGAGCAGTACTTC. Translated: CASSIDNHGEPGCRELLYRYEQYF.